The 26 T cell receptor beta chains given below trace back to one sample, sequenced in a study of blood T cell repertoires in COVID-19. Some clones are missing from TCRdb's copy, which holds only in-frame ones; the method was immunoSEQ multiplex PCR. Here the sample spans about 170,000 clones, roughly 90% being singletons. Sample: PBMCs or T cells enriched from blood (not recorded which). These TCRs come from a woman under 30 who had recovered from COVID-19.

This rearrangement joins TRBV6-1 to TRBJ2-7; D call uncertain. Trimming pared 0 bases from V and 3 bases from J, leaving 15 bases between. Germline V lookup: CDR1 MNHNS, CDR2 SASEGT. The CDR3 sequence is 16 residues long. CDR3 in amino acids: CASSEALAGYFYEQYF. The CDR3 DNA follows: TGTGCCAGCAGTGAAGCGTTGGCAGGTTATTTCTACGAGCAGTACTTC.

The chain employs TRBV7-3 and TRBJ2-1; 7 bases align to TRBD2. Germline V gene lookup returns CDR1 SGHTA and CDR2 FQGTGA. The CDR3 totals 17 residues. V shed 1 base and J 0 bases; nucleotides not matched to a gene: 6. CDR3 nucleotides: TGTGCCAGCAGCTTAAGGTCGGGCGGGAGCTCCTACAATGAGCAGTTCTTC. As protein: CASSLRSGGSSYNEQFF.

CDR3 in amino acids: CASSSQASVSGANVLTF. In nucleotides, the CDR3 is TGCGCCAGCAGCTCGCAAGCTAGCGTCTCTGGGGCCAACGTCCTGACTTTC. The chain carries TRBV5-1 and TRBJ2-6, with a possible D match to TRBD2 (6 bases). Germline V gene lookup returns CDR1 SGHRS and CDR2 YFSETQ. V lost 3 bases to trimming and J lost 0 bases, with 13 bases between them. CDR3 length equals 17 residues. The full variable domain, with the rest looked up from reference TRBV5-1 and TRBJ2-6, is KAGVTQTPRYLIKTRGQQVTLSCSPISGHRSVSWYQQTPGQGLQFLFEYFSETQRNKGNFPGRFSGRQFSNSRSEMNVSTLELGDSALYLCASSSQASVSGANVLTFGAGSRLTVL.

This chain connects TRBV7-9 to TRBJ2-5; 7 bases are a match to TRBD2. J gave up 7 bases and V 4 bases, and 0 bases lay outside the gene matches. The CDR3 spans 11 residues. Germline CDR1 reads SEHNR; CDR2 reads FQNEAQ (reference sequence). The DNA for the CDR3 is TGTGCCAGCAGCTCGGGGGGGACCCAGTACTTC. The encoded protein is CASSSGGTQYF.

The gene calls are TRBV2 and TRBJ1-4, with no clear D. The CDR3 totals 16 residues. Trimming cost V 11 bases and J 2 bases, with 21 bases left between them. CDR1 is SNHLY, CDR2 FYNNEI, per germline. The CDR3: CAGRRSPFPTNEKLFF. For the CDR3, the DNA is TGTGCCGGTCGTAGGAGTCCTTTTCCCACTAATGAAAAACTGTTTTTT.

The V gene is TRBV30, the J gene TRBJ2-7; tentatively, D is TRBD1 (5 bases). V was trimmed by 0 bases and J by 7 bases, leaving 7 bases between them. CDR3 length: 11 residues. Germline V lookup: CDR1 GTSNPN, CDR2 SVGIG (reference sequence). CDR3 residues: CAWSVRTEQYF. The CDR3 region has the DNA TGTGCCTGGAGTGTTCGGACAGAGCAGTACTTC. The entire variable domain, with the rest obtained from reference TRBV30 and TRBJ2-7, is as follows: SQTIHQWPATLVQPVGSPLSLECTVEGTSNPNLYWYRQAAGRGLQLLFYSVGIGQISSEVPQNLSASRPQDRQFILSSKKLLLSDSGFYLCAWSVRTEQYFGPGTRLTVT.

The chain couples TRBV24-1 to TRBJ2-3; 8 bases agree with TRBD1. Germline V CDR1 and CDR2: KGHDR, SFDVKD. The V gene end was trimmed by 4 bases and the J gene end by 6 bases; junction bases not matched to a gene: 8. This CDR3 has 15 amino acids. Here the CDR3 DNA reads TGTGCCACCAGTGACCGGGACAGGCGCGTGGATACGCAGTATTTT. The encoded protein is CATSDRDRRVDTQYF.

The rearrangement joins TRBV24-1 to TRBJ2-2; 8 bases are shared with TRBD2. The CDR3 consists of 14 residues. The V segment lost 12 bases and the J segment 5 bases; nucleotides outside the gene matches: 10. Germline CDR1 reads KGHDR; CDR2 reads SFDVKD. CDR3 loop: CAPTGSGKTGELFF. CDR3 in DNA: TGTGCCCCAACGGGTAGCGGGAAAACCGGGGAGCTGTTTTTT.

CDR3 region: CASSFRDRGPAFF. The CDR3 DNA reads TGTGCCAGCAGTTTTAGGGACAGGGGACCCGCTTTCTTT. This sequence joins TRBV28 and TRBJ1-1; 10 positions match TRBD1. The junction had 6 bases not matched to a gene; V was cut back by 3 bases and J by 11 bases. The length of the CDR3 is 13 residues. Germline V gene lookup returns CDR1 MDHEN and CDR2 SYDVKM.

In its sample, this clone was seen once. The CDR3 coding sequence is TGCGCCAACAGAACAGGGGGTTTATTCCGGGAGCAGTTCTTC. Translated: CANRTGGLFREQFF. This sequence joins TRBV4-1 and TRBJ2-1; 8 bases are a match to TRBD1. The V gene end was trimmed by 10 bases and the J gene end by 10 bases; junction bases not matched to a gene: 15. The CDR3 runs to 14 residues. CDR1 and CDR2 from the germline V gene are MGHRA and YSYEKL.

The J gene is TRBJ2-2, the V gene TRBV4-3; 7 bases are a match to TRBD2. The V gene's germline CDR1 is LGHNA and CDR2 YSLEER. The CDR3 is 15 residues long. Unmatched junction bases numbered 5, after V lost 1 base and J lost 6 bases. CDR3 amino acids: CASSQVSSGAGELFF. CDR3 sequence (DNA): TGCGCCAGCAGCCAAGTCTCTAGCGGCGCCGGGGAGCTGTTTTTT.

This chain connects TRBV3-1 (or the pseudogene TRBV3-2) to TRBJ2-7; maybe TRBD2 (6 bases). The length of the CDR3 is 21 residues. Germline CDR1 reads LGHDT; CDR2 reads YNNKEL (reference sequence). Trimming took off 0 bases at V and 3 bases at J, with 30 bases between the two ends. Written as DNA, the CDR3 is TGTGCCAGCAGCCAAGATGGGGTGGTAAGTGGACTACCGCTTATCAGCTACGAGCAGTACTTC. Its protein product is CASSQDGVVSGLPLISYEQYF.

The rearrangement uses TRBV19 and TRBJ2-7; 8 nucleotides align to TRBD1. The germline gives CDR1 LNHDA, CDR2 SQIVND (reference sequence). Trimming removed 4 bases from V and 7 bases from J; junction bases left unmatched: 9. The CDR3 sequence is 14 residues long. The CDR3 sequence: CASSTAGGAREQYF. In DNA, the CDR3 is TGTGCCAGTAGTACTGCAGGGGGCGCGAGGGAGCAGTACTTC.

This rearrangement joins TRBV19 to TRBJ1-5, with D tentatively TRBD1 (5 bases). Trimming removed 3 bases from V and 2 bases from J, with 11 bases in between. Germline CDR1 reads LNHDA; CDR2 reads SQIVND (reference sequence). This CDR3 spans 15 amino acids. Here the CDR3 DNA reads TGTGCCAGTAGTATTAGGGAAGGGGGCAATCAGCCCCAGCATTTT. Its translation is CASSIREGGNQPQHF.

The genes are TRBV28 and TRBJ2-1; TRBD1 matches 7 bases. The length of the CDR3 is 15 residues. V was pared by 6 bases and J by 2 bases, with 7 bases of the junction left unmatched. CDR1 is MDHEN and CDR2 is SYDVKM in the germline V gene. The CDR3 DNA follows: TGTGCCAGCAGGCCCATTGGGACAGCCTACAATGAGCAGTTCTTC. Translated: CASRPIGTAYNEQFF. Using reference TRBV28 and TRBJ2-1 for the parts outside the CDR3, the full variable domain is DVKVTQSSRYLVKRTGEKVFLECVQDMDHENMFWYRQDPGLGLRLIYFSYDVKMKEKGDIPEGYSVSREKKERFSLILESASTNQTSMYLCASRPIGTAYNEQFFGPGTRLTVL.

This chain uses TRBV27 with TRBJ1-5; tentative D call: TRBD1 (5 bases). Germline lookup yields CDR1 MNHEY and CDR2 SMNVEV (reference sequence). V lost 3 bases to trimming and J lost 4 bases, with 10 bases between them. This CDR3 is built from 14 residues. The CDR3 loop reads CASSFGRANQPQHF. CDR3 bases: TGTGCCAGCAGTTTCGGCAGGGCAAATCAGCCCCAGCATTTT.

This clone was picked up a small number of times. The chain combines TRBV14 with TRBJ2-7; a possible D gene is TRBD2 (7 bases). The CDR3 is 16 amino acids. Trimming took 0 bases from V and 3 from J, leaving 15 bases between them. Germline assignment: CDR1 SGHDN and CDR2 FVKESK. The CDR3 loop is CASSQDSGGWGYEQYF. CDR3 in DNA: TGTGCCAGCAGCCAAGATTCGGGGGGCTGGGGCTACGAGCAGTACTTC.

The chain recombines TRBV27 with TRBJ1-1, with D tentatively TRBD1 (6 bases). The germline V and J ends were trimmed by 4 bases and 2 bases, with 14 bases remaining between them. Looked up from germline, CDR1 is MNHEY and CDR2 is SMNVEV (reference sequence). CDR3 length equals 15 residues. The CDR3 DNA sequence: TGTGCCAGCAGTTGGGGGGGCAGTTTAAACACTGAAGCTTTCTTT. It encodes CASSWGGSLNTEAFF.

This chain connects TRBV7-6 to TRBJ2-1; TRBD2 matches at 11 bases. The V gene's germline CDR1 is SGHVS and CDR2 FNYEAQ. V shed 4 bases, J shed 9 bases, and the junction held 8 bases outside the gene matches. This CDR3 is 15 amino acids long. The chain's CDR3 is CASSSSGGIRGEQFF. In DNA form, the CDR3 reads TGTGCCAGCAGCTCTAGCGGGGGGATCCGGGGTGAGCAGTTCTTC. Full variable domain (outside the CDR3, taken from reference TRBV7-6 and TRBJ2-1): GAGVSQSPRYKVTKRGQDVALRCDPISGHVSLYWYRQALGQGPEFLTYFNYEAQQDKSGLPNDRFSAERPEGSISTLTIQRTEQRDSAMYRCASSSSGGIRGEQFFGPGTRLTVL.

The chain employs TRBV30 and TRBJ1-4; 8 positions agree with TRBD1. This CDR3 has 14 amino acids. V shed 3 bases and J 8 bases; nucleotides not matched to a gene: 8. Germline CDR1 reads GTSNPN; CDR2 reads SVGIG (reference sequence). The CDR3, as DNA: TGTGCCTGGAGCTCGGACAGGGTCGGGGAAAAACTGTTTTTT. The encoded protein is CAWSSDRVGEKLFF.

This chain joins TRBV9 and TRBJ2-3, with 7 positions matching TRBD2. After removal of 0 bases from V and 4 bases from J, the junction contained 5 bases not matched to a gene. Germline V lookup: CDR1 SGDLS, CDR2 YYNGEE. CDR3 length: 15 amino acids. Here the CDR3 DNA reads TGTGCCAGCAGCGTAGTGACTAGCCCTGCAGATACGCAGTATTTT. Translation: CASSVVTSPADTQYF.

This chain connects TRBV6-6 to TRBJ2-2; possible D gene TRBD1, 7 bases. This CDR3 region has 12 residues. Deletions cut 6 bases from V and 9 bases from J, with 11 bases between. Germline lookup yields CDR1 MNHNY and CDR2 SVGAGI (reference sequence). For the CDR3, the DNA is TGTGCCAGCAGCTCAGGGGGGTGGGAGCTGTTTTTT. Translation: CASSSGGWELFF.

The J gene is TRBJ2-3, the V gene TRBV29-1; 9 nucleotides agree with TRBD1. The J segment lost 3 bases and the V segment lost 4 bases, leaving 5 bases of the junction unmatched. Per germline, CDR1 SQVTM and CDR2 ANQGSEA. The CDR3 covers 14 residues. The CDR3 sequence: CSVVGQGTTDTQYF. As DNA, the CDR3 is TGCAGCGTTGTGGGACAGGGCACGACAGATACGCAGTATTTT.

The genes are TRBV3-1 (or the pseudogene TRBV3-2) and TRBJ2-7; 7 positions agree with TRBD1. V dropped 1 base and J dropped 4; count of bases not matched to a gene: 7. Germline V CDR1 and CDR2: LGHDT, YNNKEL (reference sequence). The CDR3 is 15 residues long. CDR3 DNA sequence: TGTGCCAGCAGCCAAGCTCCCGGGACAGCATACGAGCAGTACTTC. Its translation: CASSQAPGTAYEQYF.

The rearrangement links TRBV4-2 to TRBJ2-5; maybe TRBD2 (6 bases). The germline V gene has CDR1 LGHNA and CDR2 YNFKEQ. With 4 bases removed from V and 5 bases from J, the gap between germline ends came to 14 bases. This CDR3 contains 14 residues. The CDR3: CASSPNPGGETQYF. For the CDR3, the DNA is TGTGCCAGCAGCCCGAACCCTGGGGGGGAGACCCAGTACTTC.

On this clone itself: Mismatch with germline at one junction end may stem from a read error. The gene calls are TRBV7-7 and TRBJ2-1; 9 positions match TRBD2. This CDR3 has 15 residues. The germline CDR1 and CDR2 sequences are SSHAT and FNYEAQ (reference sequence). Here the CDR3 reads CASSLSGAGGNEQFF. DNA of the CDR3: TGTGCTAGCAGCCTCTCGGGAGCGGGAGGCAATGAGCAGTTCTTC. The whole variable domain, filled in from reference TRBV7-7 and TRBJ2-1, reads GAGVSQSPRYKVTKRGQDVTLRCDPISSHATLYWYQQALGQGPEFLTYFNYEAQPDKSGLPSDRFSAERPEGSISTLTIQRTEQRDSAMYRCASSLSGAGGNEQFFGPGTRLTVL.